The TCR beta chain described here comes from a study of preoperative IRX-2 immunotherapy in early breast cancer (dated by TCRdb to the late 2010s). As concerns this clone: The specificity of this receptor is unknown. Qualities for individual bases were not recorded, and no much larger clone is one base off.

The treatment or condition label on this specimen signifies: preoperative locoregional IRX-2 cytokine immunotherapy. The samples were obtained from a phase Ib study that tested preoperative, locoregional IRX-2 cytokine immunotherapy designed to prime immune responses. The donors were early-stage breast cancer patients who were given IRX-2 prior to surgery. The library relied on the immunoSEQ multiplex PCR assay. Drawn from immuneACCESS, this table holds only the in-frame rearrangements with V and J called that TCRdb kept. Clones are partly lost; checked studies trace under half to an unresolved V gene and leave the rest unexplained. The sample table records more than 30,000 clones; 85% to 90% of these occur just once. About 1.5% of the sample is taken by the ten largest. Counted from cysteine to phenylalanine, this CDR3 has 14 amino acids. Solely the CDR3 DNA is kept, with 42 bases framed from the first base. A distance of 12 bases separates the germline ends of V and J, which lose 4 bases and 2 bases respectively.

Recombination joined TRBV7-1 with TRBJ2-7, with the D gene not clear enough to name. TRBV7-1 is an ORF for which the function is uncertain. The sequenced sample was tumor tissue, obtained after IRX-2 immunotherapy. The receptor was isolated from a human donor with breast cancer. The CDR3: CASSLSPLPYEQYF. The nucleotide sequence is TGTGCCAGCAGCTTATCCCCTTTACCCTACGAGCAGTACTTC.